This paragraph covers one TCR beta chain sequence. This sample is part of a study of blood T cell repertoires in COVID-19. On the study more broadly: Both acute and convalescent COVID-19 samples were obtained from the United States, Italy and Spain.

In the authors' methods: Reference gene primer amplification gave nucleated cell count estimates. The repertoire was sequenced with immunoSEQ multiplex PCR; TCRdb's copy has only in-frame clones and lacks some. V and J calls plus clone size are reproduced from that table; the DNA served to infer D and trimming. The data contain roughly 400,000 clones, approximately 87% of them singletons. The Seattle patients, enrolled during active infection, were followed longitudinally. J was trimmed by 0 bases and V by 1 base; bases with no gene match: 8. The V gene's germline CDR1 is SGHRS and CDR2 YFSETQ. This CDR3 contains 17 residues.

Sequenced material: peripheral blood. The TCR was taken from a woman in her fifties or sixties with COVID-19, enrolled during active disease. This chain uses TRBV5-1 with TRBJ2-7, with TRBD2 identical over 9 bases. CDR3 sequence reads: CASSLRLAGPSSYEQYF. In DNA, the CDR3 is TGCGCCAGCAGCTTGCGCCTAGCGGGACCCAGCTCCTACGAGCAGTACTTC.